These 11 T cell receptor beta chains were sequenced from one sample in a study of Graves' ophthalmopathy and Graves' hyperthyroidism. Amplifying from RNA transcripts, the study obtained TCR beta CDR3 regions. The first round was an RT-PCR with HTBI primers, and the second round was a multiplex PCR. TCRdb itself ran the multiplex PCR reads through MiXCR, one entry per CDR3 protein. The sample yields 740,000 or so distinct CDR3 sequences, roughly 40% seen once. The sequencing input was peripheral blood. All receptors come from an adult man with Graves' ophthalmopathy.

DNA of the CDR3: TGTGCCAGCAGTTTCTCCAATCGTTCACCCCTCCACTTT. It is translated as CASSFSNRSPLHF. The V call is TRBV27, the J call TRBJ1-6; D is unresolved. Trimming left V 3 bases short and J 9 bases short, with 9 bases between. This CDR3 is built from 13 residues. The germline V gene has CDR1 MNHEY and CDR2 SMNVEV (reference sequence).

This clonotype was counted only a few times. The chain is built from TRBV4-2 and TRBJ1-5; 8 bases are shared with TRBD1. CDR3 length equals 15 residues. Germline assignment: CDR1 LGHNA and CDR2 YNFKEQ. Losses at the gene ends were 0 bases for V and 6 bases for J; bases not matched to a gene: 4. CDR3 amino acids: CASSQDPGGGQPQHF. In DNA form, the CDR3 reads TGTGCCAGCAGCCAAGATCCAGGGGGCGGTCAGCCCCAGCATTTT.

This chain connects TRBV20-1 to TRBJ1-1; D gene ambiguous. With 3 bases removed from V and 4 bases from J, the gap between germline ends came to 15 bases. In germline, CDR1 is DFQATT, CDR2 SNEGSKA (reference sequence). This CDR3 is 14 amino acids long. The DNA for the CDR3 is TGCAGTGCTAGTTATAAGGGAGTGAGCACTGAAGCTTTCTTT. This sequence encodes CSASYKGVSTEAFF.

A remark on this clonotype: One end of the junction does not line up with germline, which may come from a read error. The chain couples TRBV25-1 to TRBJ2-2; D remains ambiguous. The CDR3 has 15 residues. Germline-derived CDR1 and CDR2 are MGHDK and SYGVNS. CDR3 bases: TGCGCCAGCAGCCAAGACGCGTTCGGTAGCGGGGAGCTGTTTTTT. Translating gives CASSQDAFGSGELFF. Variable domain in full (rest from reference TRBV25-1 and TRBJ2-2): EADIYQTPRYLVIGTGKKITLECSQTMGHDKMYWYQQDPGMELHLIHYSYGVNSTEKGDLSSESTVSRIRTEHFPLTLESARPSHTSQYLCASSQDAFGSGELFFGEGSRLTVL.

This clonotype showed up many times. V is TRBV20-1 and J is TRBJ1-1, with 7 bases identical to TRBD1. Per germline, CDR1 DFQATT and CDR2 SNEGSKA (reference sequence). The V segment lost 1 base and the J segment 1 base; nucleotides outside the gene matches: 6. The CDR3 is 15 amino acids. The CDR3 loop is CSARVTGTENTEAFF. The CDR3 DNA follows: TGCAGTGCTAGAGTAACCGGGACAGAGAACACTGAAGCTTTCTTT.

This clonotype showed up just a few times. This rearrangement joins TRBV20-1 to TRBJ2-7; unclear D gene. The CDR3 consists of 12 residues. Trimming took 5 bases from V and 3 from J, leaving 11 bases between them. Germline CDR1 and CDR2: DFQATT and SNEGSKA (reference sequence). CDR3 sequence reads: CSAPQWGYEQYF. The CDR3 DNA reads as TGCAGTGCTCCCCAGTGGGGCTACGAGCAGTACTTC.

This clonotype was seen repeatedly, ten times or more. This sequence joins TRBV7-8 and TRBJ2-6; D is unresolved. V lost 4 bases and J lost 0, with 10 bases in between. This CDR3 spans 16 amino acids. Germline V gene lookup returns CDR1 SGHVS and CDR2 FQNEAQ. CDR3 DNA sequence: TGTGCCAGCAGCTCGCGACGGCGCTCTGGGGCCAACGTCCTGACTTTC. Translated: CASSSRRRSGANVLTF. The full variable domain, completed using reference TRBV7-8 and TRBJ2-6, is GAGVSQSPRYKVAKRGQDVALRCDPISGHVSLFWYQQALGQGPEFLTYFQNEAQLDKSGLPSDRFFAERPEGSVSTLKIQRTQQEDSAVYLCASSSRRRSGANVLTFGAGSRLTVL.

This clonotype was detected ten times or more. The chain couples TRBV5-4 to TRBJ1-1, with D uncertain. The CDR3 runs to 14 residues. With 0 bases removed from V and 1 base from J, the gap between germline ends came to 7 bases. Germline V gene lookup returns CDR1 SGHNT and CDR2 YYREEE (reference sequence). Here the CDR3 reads CASSLELRNTEAFF. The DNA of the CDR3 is TGTGCCAGCAGCTTGGAGCTGAGGAACACTGAAGCTTTCTTT.

The CDR3: CASSLRGVAETQYF. CDR3 DNA sequence: TGTGCCAGCAGCTTAAGGGGGGTAGCGGAGACCCAGTACTTC. The rearrangement uses TRBV7-9 and TRBJ2-5; possibly TRBD1 or TRBD2 for D (6 bases each). Germline CDR1 reads SEHNR; CDR2 reads FQNEAQ (reference sequence). Trimming took 2 bases from V and 5 from J, leaving 12 bases between them. The CDR3 is 14 amino acids.

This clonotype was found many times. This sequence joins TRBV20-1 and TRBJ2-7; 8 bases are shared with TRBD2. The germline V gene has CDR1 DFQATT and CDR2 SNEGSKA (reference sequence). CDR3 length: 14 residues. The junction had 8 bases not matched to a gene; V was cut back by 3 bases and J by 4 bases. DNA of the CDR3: TGCAGTGCTAGTCCTCCTAGCGGGTGGTACGAGCAGTACTTC. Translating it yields CSASPPSGWYEQYF.

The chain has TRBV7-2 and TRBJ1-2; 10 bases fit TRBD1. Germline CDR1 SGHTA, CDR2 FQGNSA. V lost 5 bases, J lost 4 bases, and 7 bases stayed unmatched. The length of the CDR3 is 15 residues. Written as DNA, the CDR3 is TGTGCCAGCAGCCCGGCCGGGACAGGGGCCTATGGCTACACCTTC. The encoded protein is CASSPAGTGAYGYTF.